Detailed here is one T cell receptor (beta chain). As handled by the study authors: Amplification with reference gene primers provided the estimates of nucleated cell counts. Clones were read by immunoSEQ multiplex PCR, and TCRdb kept only the in-frame ones, dropping some. V and J calls and clone size are those listed in that table; D and trimming were worked out from the DNA. This table holds a few hundred thousand clones, 80% to 95% found once. Germline V gives CDR1 LGHNA, CDR2 YSLEER. V lost 0 bases and J 5 bases, leaving 12 bases between the germline ends. The CDR3 extends over 15 amino acids. Seattle enrolled patients during active infection and tracked them longitudinally. The sample originates from a study of blood T cell repertoires in COVID-19. In the study overall: COVID-19 samples collected from the United States, Italy and Spain covered acute and convalescent phases. PBMCs, B-cell-depleted T cells, or T cells provided the cDNA or gDNA that made up the material.

This chain joins TRBV4-3 and TRBJ2-3; D not certain. The sequence derives from a young woman with COVID-19, enrolled during active disease. The sequenced material came from peripheral blood. CDR3 DNA: TGCGCCAGCAGCCAAGATGGTATGAGTTTAGATACGCAGTATTTT. It encodes CASSQDGMSLDTQYF.